This TCR beta chain was sequenced for a study of blood T cell repertoires in COVID-19. In the original analysis: Reference gene primer amplification gave nucleated cell count estimates. TCRdb's table, derived via immunoSEQ multiplex PCR, lists solely in-frame clones and lacks some. V and J calls and clone size are copied from that table; D and trimming were computed from the DNA. The table has 95,000 to 150,000 clones, approximately 90% seen once; the top ten hold approximately 8.1%. The CDR3 contains 16 residues. With V trimmed by 1 base and J by 0 bases, 5 bases remained unmatched. The germline V gene has CDR1 SGHTA and CDR2 FQGNSA.

The TCR originated in a man aged 50 to 60 with acute or convalescent COVID-19. The sample taken for sequencing was peripheral blood. The chain couples TRBV7-2 to TRBJ2-7, with 8 bases aligning to TRBD1. The DNA for the CDR3 is TGTGCCAGCAGCTTAGTAGGGACAGGAAACTCCTACGAGCAGTACTTC. This sequence encodes CASSLVGTGNSYEQYF.